This record covers a single TCR beta chain. What it binds is not known. Indicated treatment: 19 received Ad26.COV2.S at low or high dose, single or two shots; about 5 received placebo; per-sample allocation not given. Day 63 after the first vaccine or placebo injection was the time point for sampling. This entry belongs to a study of Ad26.COV2.S vaccination and SARS-CoV-2 variants. TCRdb's table, derived via immunoSEQ multiplex PCR, lists solely in-frame clones and lacks some. The sample holds more than 400,000 clones, about 90% seen once. Points from the study as a whole: Comparability of non-spike TCR breadth was observed across vaccine and placebo recipients.

Source: peripheral blood, taken in a trial of Ad26.COV2.S vaccine versus placebo. The clonotype comes from a person between 18 and 65 years old who received the Ad26.COV2.S COVID-19 vaccine or a placebo.

The CDR3 loop is CASSQRQFNEKLFF. The CDR3 DNA reads as TGTGCCAGCAGCCAAAGACAGTTTAATGAAAAACTGTTTTTT. The gene calls are TRBV14 and TRBJ1-4, with a tentative D call TRBD1 (5 bases). The germline V gene has CDR1 SGHDN and CDR2 FVKESK. V lost 2 bases to trimming and J lost 4 bases, with 8 bases between them. This CDR3 contains 14 residues.